This TCR beta chain appears in the sequencing data of a study of human CD8 memory T cell subsets. Study outcomes and limitations: Diversity, per Chao1 estimates, appeared greater in stem-like memory T cells than in precursor exhausted T cells.

About this clonotype: Its antigen is currently unknown.

The PBMC were taken from buffy coats (from healthy donors). This CDR3 is built from 14 residues. Looked up from germline, CDR1 is SNHLY and CDR2 is FYNNEI. UMI-labeled 5' RACE was used, and it produced the TCR beta libraries. TCRdb reanalyzed the 5' RACE reads and collapses them to one entry per CDR3 protein, without DNA. This repertoire includes several thousand distinct CDR3 sequences. This TCR came from a human donor in good health. The chain combines TRBV2 with TRBJ1-3. What was sequenced was CD8+ T cells from PBMCs. The CDR3 loop reads CASSEYGSGNTIYF. The full variable domain, its missing parts supplied by reference TRBV2 and TRBJ1-3, is EPEVTQTPSHQVTQMGQEVILRCVPISNHLYFYWYRQILGQKVEFLVSFYNNEISEKSEIFDDQFSVERPDGSNFTLKIRSTKLEDSAMYFCASSEYGSGNTIYFGEGSWLTVV.